This TCR beta chain emerged from a study of Graves' ophthalmopathy and Graves' hyperthyroidism. Study as a whole: Peripheral blood was collected at initial diagnosis, before any treatment. The study's findings and limits: A majority of expanded thyroid clonotypes exceeding 0.001 frequency were likewise present in blood.

CDR1 MDHEN and CDR2 SYDVKM come from the germline V gene. CDR3 size: 17 residues. V lost 5 bases to trimming and J lost 2 bases, with 18 bases between them. The sequenced template was RNA, covering the TCR beta CDR3 region. An initial RT-PCR round employing HTBI primers preceded a second-round multiplex PCR. TCRdb ran MiXCR on the multiplex PCR reads and lists one entry per CDR3 protein. The table lists 150,000 to 200,000 distinct CDR3 sequences, less than 45% of them singletons. In this sample, this clonotype turned up many times. Its antigen is not known. This receptor was taken from a woman in her thirties or forties with Graves' ophthalmopathy. The chain couples TRBV28 to TRBJ2-2; D may be TRBD1 (6 bases). The sample taken for sequencing was peripheral blood. CDR3 region: CASSPPLPGANTGELFF. Written as DNA, the CDR3 is TGTGCCAGCAGTCCCCCACTGCCAGGGGCAAACACCGGGGAGCTGTTTTTT. Filled out from reference TRBV28 and TRBJ2-2, the complete variable domain reads DVKVTQSSRYLVKRTGEKVFLECVQDMDHENMFWYRQDPGLGLRLIYFSYDVKMKEKGDIPEGYSVSREKKERFSLILESASTNQTSMYLCASSPPLPGANTGELFFGEGSRLTVL.